Listed here are 2 T cell receptor beta chains from one sample, sequenced in a study of somatic mutations in cytotoxic T cells in rheumatoid arthritis. Sequenced by immunoSEQ multiplex PCR; TCRdb stores in-frame clones only, minus some. The table has roughly 12,000 clones, 60% to 80% seen once. Material: CD8+ T cells sorted from blood. Source of these receptors: a man between 50 and 59 years old in good health.

The chain is built from TRBV10-2 and TRBJ1-2, with 9 positions matching TRBD1. V was pared by 6 bases and J by 5 bases, with 13 bases of the junction left unmatched. There are 16 residues in the CDR3. Germline values: CDR1 WSHSY, CDR2 SAAADI. The CDR3 DNA reads TGCGCCAGCAGCACCGGGACAGGGACGTATGGATATGGCTACACCTTC. This sequence encodes CASSTGTGTYGYGYTF.

The chain combines TRBV6-1 with TRBJ1-1, with 7 bases that match TRBD1. J was trimmed by 1 base and V by 3 bases; bases with no gene match: 2. This CDR3 has 14 amino acids. The germline CDR1 and CDR2 sequences are MNHNS and SASEGT. The CDR3 spells CASSDGQENTEAFF. CDR3 nucleotides: TGTGCCAGCAGTGATGGACAGGAGAACACTGAAGCTTTCTTT.